What follows describes a single T cell receptor (beta chain). Its antigen is not known. This sample is part of a study of cytomegalovirus exposure and HLA in healthy donors. Study as a whole: Of several hundred genotyped donors, roughly 81% clustered with self-reported Caucasian donors.

The primer mix had 60 Vbeta and 13 Jbeta primers. Profiling relied on immunoSEQ multiplex PCR, and the TCRdb table lists in-frame clones only, not all of them. This sample yields roughly 43,000 clones, of which about 80% are seen a single time; approximately 1.5% belongs to the top ten. The study, taken as a whole, reports: It is likely that the observed cluster of highly shared sequence variants was a sequencing artifact. Later analysis identified about 17,000 TCR beta sequences associated with HLA alleles, using a false discovery rate threshold of 0.05.

Germline-derived CDR1 and CDR2 are LGHNA and YNFKEQ. The junction had 12 bases not matched to a gene; V was cut back by 1 base and J by 8 bases. This CDR3 has 18 residues. This chain joins TRBV4-2 and TRBJ2-1; 12 nucleotides match TRBD2. Sequencing was carried out using PBMCs. The TCR sequence derives from a man aged 30 to 39 in good health and CMV-seronegative. The CDR3 reads CASSQGLAGEYGKHEQFF. In nucleotides, the CDR3 is TGTGCCAGCAGCCAAGGACTAGCGGGAGAGTATGGTAAACATGAGCAGTTCTTC.